The present entry profiles one TCR beta chain with its context. The antigen remains undetermined. This entry comes from a study of tumor-infiltrating lymphocytes in localized non-small cell lung cancer. Looking at the study overall: Resected tumor was paired with non-adjacent uninvolved lung from the same patient.

General study results and limits: Different pieces of the same tissue went to different assays, confounding technical variation with intratumor heterogeneity.

This CDR3 has 14 residues. Trimming pared 1 base from V and 0 bases from J, leaving 4 bases between. Looked up from germline, CDR1 is SEHNR and CDR2 is FQNEAQ (reference sequence). Clones were read by immunoSEQ multiplex PCR, and TCRdb kept only the in-frame ones, dropping some. The data show about 10,000 clones, roughly 85% seen once. This receptor was obtained from a human donor with non-small cell lung cancer. Sequenced material: uninvolved lung tissue not adjacent to the tumor. The chain joins TRBV7-9 to TRBJ1-3, with D uncertain. CDR3 residues: CASSLGHSGNTIYF. In DNA, the CDR3 is TGTGCCAGCAGCTTAGGACACTCTGGAAACACCATATATTTT.